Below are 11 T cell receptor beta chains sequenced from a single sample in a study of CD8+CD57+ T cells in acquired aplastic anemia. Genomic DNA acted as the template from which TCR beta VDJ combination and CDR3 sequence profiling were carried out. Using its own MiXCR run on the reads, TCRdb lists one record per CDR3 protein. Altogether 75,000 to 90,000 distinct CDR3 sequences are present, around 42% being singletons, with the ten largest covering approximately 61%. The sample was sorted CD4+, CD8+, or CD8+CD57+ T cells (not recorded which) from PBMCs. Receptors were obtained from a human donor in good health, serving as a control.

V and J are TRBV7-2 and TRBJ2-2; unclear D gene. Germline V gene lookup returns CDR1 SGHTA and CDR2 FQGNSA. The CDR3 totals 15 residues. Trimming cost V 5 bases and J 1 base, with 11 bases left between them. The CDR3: CASSPITGNTGELFF. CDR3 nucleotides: TGTGCCAGCAGCCCTATAACGGGGAACACCGGGGAGCTGTTTTTT.

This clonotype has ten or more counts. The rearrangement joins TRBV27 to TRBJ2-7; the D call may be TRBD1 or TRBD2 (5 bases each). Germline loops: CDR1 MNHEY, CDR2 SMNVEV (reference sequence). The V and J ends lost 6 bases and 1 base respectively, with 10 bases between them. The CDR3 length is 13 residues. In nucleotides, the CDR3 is TGTGCCAGCAGCGAGGGGCCATCCTACGAGCAGTACTTC. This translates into CASSEGPSYEQYF.

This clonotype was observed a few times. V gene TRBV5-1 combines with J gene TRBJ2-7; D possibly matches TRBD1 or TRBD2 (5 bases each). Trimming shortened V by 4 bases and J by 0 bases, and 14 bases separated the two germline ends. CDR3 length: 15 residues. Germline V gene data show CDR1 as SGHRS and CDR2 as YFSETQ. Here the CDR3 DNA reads TGCGCCAGCAGCGAAGGGACGGCGAGCTCCTACGAGCAGTACTTC. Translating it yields CASSEGTASSYEQYF.

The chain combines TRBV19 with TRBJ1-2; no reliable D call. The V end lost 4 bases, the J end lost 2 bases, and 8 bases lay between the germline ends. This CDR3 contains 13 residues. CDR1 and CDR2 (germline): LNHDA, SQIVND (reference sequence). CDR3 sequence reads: CASSNGPNYGYTF. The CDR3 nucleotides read TGTGCCAGTAGTAACGGACCAAACTATGGCTACACCTTC.

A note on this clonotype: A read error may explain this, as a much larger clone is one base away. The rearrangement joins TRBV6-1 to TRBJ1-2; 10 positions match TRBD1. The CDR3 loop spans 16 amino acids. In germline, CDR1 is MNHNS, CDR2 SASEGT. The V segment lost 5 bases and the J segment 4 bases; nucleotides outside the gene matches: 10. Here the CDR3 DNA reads TGTGCCAGCAGTACGACAGGGGGCCAACCAGTCTATGGCTACACCTTC. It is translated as CASSTTGGQPVYGYTF.

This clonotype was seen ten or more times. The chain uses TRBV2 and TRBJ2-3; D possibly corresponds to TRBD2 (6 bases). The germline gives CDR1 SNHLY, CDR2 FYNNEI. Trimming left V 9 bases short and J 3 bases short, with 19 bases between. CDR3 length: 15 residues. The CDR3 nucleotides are TGTGCCAGGGACGGGACTCTTGGGAGAACAGATACGCAGTATTTT. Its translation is CARDGTLGRTDTQYF.

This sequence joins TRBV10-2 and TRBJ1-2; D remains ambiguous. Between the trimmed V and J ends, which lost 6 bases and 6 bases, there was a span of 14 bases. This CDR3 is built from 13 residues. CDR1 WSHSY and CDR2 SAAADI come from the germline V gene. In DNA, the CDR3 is TGCGCCAGCAGAAACAGTTCCCGAGATGGCTACACCTTC. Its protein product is CASRNSSRDGYTF.

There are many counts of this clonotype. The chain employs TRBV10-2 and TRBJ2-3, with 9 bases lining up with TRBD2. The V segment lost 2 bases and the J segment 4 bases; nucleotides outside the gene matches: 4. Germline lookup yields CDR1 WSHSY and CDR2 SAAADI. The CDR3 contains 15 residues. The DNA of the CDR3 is TGCGCCAGCAGTGAGATTCTAGCGGGGTCAGATACGCAGTATTTT. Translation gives CASSEILAGSDTQYF.

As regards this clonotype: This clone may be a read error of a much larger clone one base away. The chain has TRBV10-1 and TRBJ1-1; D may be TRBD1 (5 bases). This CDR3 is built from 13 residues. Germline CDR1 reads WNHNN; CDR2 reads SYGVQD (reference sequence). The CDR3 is CAIGLGVNTEAFF. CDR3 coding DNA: TGTGCCATCGGACTAGGGGTCAACACTGAAGCTTTCTTT.

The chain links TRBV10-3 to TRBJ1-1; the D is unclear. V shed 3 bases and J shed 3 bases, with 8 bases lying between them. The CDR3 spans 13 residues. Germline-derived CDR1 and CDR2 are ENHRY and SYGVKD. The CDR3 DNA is TGTGCCATCAGTGAAATTGGGGACACTGAAGCTTTCTTT. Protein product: CAISEIGDTEAFF.

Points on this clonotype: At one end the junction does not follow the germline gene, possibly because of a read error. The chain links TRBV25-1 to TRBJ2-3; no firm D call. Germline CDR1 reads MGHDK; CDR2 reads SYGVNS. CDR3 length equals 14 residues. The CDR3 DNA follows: TGTGCCTGCAGTGAGCTAGAATCTGTAGATACGCAGTATTTT. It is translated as CACSELESVDTQYF.